A selection of T cell receptor beta chains follows, all from one sample in a study of blood T cell repertoires in COVID-19. Assay used: immunoSEQ multiplex PCR; TCRdb lists only in-frame clones, some missing. The sample holds 100,000 to 150,000 clones, 85% seen once. The sample was peripheral blood. These receptors originate from a man aged 80 or over with active or convalescent COVID-19. The CDR3 runs from the conserved cysteine through the conserved F or W. A D gene is named only where the DNA matches it firmly. Clone size, where shown, is once, few, many, or a class for clones that have expanded.

J | V | D | size | DNA | CDR3
TRBJ1-4 | TRBV6-1 | NA | NA | TGTGCCAGCAGTGAAGTCCCGGGGTTGGATGAAAAACTGTTTTTT | CASSEVPGLDEKLFF
TRBJ1-3 | TRBV27 | TRBD1 | NA | TGTGCCAGCAGCCGGACAGGGGGCTCTGGAAACACCATATATTTT | CASSRTGGSGNTIYF
TRBJ1-1 | TRBV4-3 | NA | NA | TGCGCCAGCAGCCAAGAGGTCCCAAGGGGAACTGAAGCTTTCTTT | CASSQEVPRGTEAFF
TRBJ1-1 | TRBV5-1 | TRBD1 | NA | TGCGCCAGCAGTCCGGACAGGCCGAGTGGAGGAGCTTTCTTT | CASSPDRPSGGAFF
TRBJ2-6 | TRBV5-1 | NA | NA | TGCGCCAGCACCCCTGCAGGGCATGGGGCCAACGTCCTGACTTTC | CASTPAGHGANVLTF
TRBJ1-2 | TRBV19 | NA | NA | TGTGCCAGTAGTATAGTGGGCCGTCGGATCTATGGCTACACCTTC | CASSIVGRRIYGYTF
TRBJ2-6 | TRBV5-1 | NA | NA | TGCGCCAGCAGGTTTACAAGCTCTGGGGCCAACGTCCTGACTTTC | CASRFTSSGANVLTF
TRBJ2-1 | TRBV7-2 | TRBD2 | NA | TGTGCCAGCAGCTCAGGACTAGCGGGGGCGGGTGAGCAGTTCTTC | CASSSGLAGAGEQFF
TRBJ2-6 | TRBV5-4 | NA | NA | TGTGCCAGCAGTTTAGGCGGAACAGGGGCCAACGTCCTGACTTTC | CASSLGGTGANVLTF
TRBJ2-5 | TRBV19 | NA | NA | TGTGCCAGTAGTATTGGCAGGGGTCCCCCACAAGAGACCCAGTACTTC | CASSIGRGPPQETQYF
TRBJ1-4 | TRBV19 | NA | few | TGTGCCAGTAGTCTCGGACACCTTAATGAAAAACTGTTTTTT | CASSLGHLNEKLFF
TRBJ1-2 | TRBV6-5 | TRBD1 | NA | TGTGCCAGCAGTTTTTCCGGACAGGGCAACTATGGCTACACCTTC | CASSFSGQGNYGYTF